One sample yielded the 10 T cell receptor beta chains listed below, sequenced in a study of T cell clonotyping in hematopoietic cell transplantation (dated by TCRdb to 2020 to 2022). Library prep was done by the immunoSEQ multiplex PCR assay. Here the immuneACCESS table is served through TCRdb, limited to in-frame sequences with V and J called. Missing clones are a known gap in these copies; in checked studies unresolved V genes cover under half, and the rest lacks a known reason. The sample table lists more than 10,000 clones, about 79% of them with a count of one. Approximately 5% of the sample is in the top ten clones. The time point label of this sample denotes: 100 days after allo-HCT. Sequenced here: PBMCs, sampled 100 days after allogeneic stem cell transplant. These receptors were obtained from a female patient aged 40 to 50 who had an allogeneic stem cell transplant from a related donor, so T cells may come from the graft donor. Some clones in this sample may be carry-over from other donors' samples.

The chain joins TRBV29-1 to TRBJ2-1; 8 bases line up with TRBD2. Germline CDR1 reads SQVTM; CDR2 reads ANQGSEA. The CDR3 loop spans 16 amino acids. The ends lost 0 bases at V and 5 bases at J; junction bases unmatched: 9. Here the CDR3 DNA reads TGCAGCGTTGAAGACCGGAGCGGGGGTCGGAACAATGAGCAGTTCTTC. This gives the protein CSVEDRSGGRNNEQFF.

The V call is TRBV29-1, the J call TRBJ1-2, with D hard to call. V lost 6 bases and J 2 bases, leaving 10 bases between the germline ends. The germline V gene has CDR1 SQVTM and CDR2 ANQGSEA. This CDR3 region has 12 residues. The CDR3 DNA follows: TGCAGCGTCGAGATGGGAAACTATGGCTACACCTTC. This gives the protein CSVEMGNYGYTF.

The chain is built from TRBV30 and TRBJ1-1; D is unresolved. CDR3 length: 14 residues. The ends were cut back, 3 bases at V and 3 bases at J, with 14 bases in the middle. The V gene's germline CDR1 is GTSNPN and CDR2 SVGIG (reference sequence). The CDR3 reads CAWRVGISDTEAFF. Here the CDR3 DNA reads TGTGCCTGGAGGGTGGGGATTTCGGACACTGAAGCTTTCTTT.

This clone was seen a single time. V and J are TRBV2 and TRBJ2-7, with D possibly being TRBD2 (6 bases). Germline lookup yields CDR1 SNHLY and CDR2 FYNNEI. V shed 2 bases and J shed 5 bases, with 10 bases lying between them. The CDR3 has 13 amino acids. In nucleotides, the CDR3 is TGTGCCAGCAGTGAAAGCTGGGGGGACGAGCAGTACTTC. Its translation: CASSESWGDEQYF.

The CDR3: CASSGRGTGNEKLFF. CDR3 in DNA: TGTGCCAGCAGTGGTCGCGGGACAGGGAACGAAAAACTGTTTTTT. V and J are TRBV2 and TRBJ1-4; 9 positions match TRBD1. The germline V gene encodes CDR1 SNHLY and CDR2 FYNNEI. The CDR3 totals 15 residues. V was pared by 4 bases and J by 8 bases, with 8 bases of the junction left unmatched.

In DNA, the CDR3 is TGTGCCAGCAGCCTATCCCAGGGCTATGGCTACACCTTC. Translated, it gives CASSLSQGYGYTF. The chain employs TRBV14 and TRBJ1-2; perhaps TRBD1 as D (5 bases). V was clipped by 4 bases and J by 4 bases, with 10 bases between them. Germline CDR1 is SGHDN and CDR2 is FVKESK. The CDR3 has 13 amino acids.

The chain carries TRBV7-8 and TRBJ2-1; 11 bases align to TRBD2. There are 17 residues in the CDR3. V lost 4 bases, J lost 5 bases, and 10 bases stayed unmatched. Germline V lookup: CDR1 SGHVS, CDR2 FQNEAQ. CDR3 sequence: CASSSLPPGLADNEQFF. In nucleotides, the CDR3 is TGTGCCAGCAGCTCATTACCACCGGGACTAGCGGACAATGAGCAGTTCTTC.

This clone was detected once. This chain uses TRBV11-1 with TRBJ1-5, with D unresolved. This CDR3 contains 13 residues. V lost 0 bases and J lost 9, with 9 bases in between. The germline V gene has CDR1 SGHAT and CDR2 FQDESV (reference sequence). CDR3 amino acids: CASSLATEAPQHF. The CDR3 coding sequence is TGTGCCAGCAGCTTAGCGACCGAGGCGCCCCAGCATTTT.

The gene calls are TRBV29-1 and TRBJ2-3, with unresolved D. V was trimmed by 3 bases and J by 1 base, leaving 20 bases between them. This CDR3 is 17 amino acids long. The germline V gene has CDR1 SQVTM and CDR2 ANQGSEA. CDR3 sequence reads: CSVDGGKGTGGTDTQYF. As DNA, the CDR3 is TGCAGCGTTGATGGCGGTAAAGGAACTGGAGGCACAGATACGCAGTATTTT.

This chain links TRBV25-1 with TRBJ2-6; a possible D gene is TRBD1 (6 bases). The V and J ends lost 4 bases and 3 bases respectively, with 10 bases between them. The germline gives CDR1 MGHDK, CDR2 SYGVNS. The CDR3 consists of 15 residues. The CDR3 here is CASSATGYGANVLTF. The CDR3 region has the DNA TGTGCCAGCAGTGCCACAGGGTATGGGGCCAACGTCCTGACTTTC.